This is a list of T cell receptor beta chains from one sample in a study of regulatory T cells in long-lasting Graves disease. TCRdb processed the multiplex PCR reads anew with MiXCR; each CDR3 protein has one entry. This table has about 400,000 distinct CDR3 sequences, 15% appearing once. A further study also used this sample, focusing on T cells in Graves' hyperthyroidism and ophthalmopathy.

Sequencing used peripheral blood mononuclear cells (PBMCs), obtained at new diagnosis, from a patient treated with antithyroid drugs. These receptors were taken from a woman in her thirties or forties with Graves disease. The CDR3 runs from the conserved cysteine through the conserved F or W. A D gene is named only where the DNA matches it firmly. For some rows the clone size is stated as once, few or many, or as a class when expanded; others skip it.

clone_size,d_call,j_call,v_call,cdr3_nt,cdr3_aa
few,NA,TRBJ1-2,TRBV4-1,TGCGCCAGCAGCTCCCGGACAGAGGGTTTTGGCTACACCTTC,CASSSRTEGFGYTF
few,TRBD2,TRBJ2-1,TRBV2,TGTGCCACCCTTGGACTAGCGGACCTCTCCTGCAATGAGCAGTTCTTC,CATLGLADLSCNEQFF
many,NA,TRBJ1-2,TRBV30,TGTGCCTGGAGGTGGACAGATTATGGCTACACCTTC,CAWRWTDYGYTF
many,TRBD1,TRBJ1-6,TRBV7-9,TGTGCCAGCAGTAAAGACAGGGTCGGAAATTCACCCCTCCACTTT,CASSKDRVGNSPLHF
NA,NA,TRBJ1-5,TRBV3-1,TGTGCCAGCAGCTCCTGGGGAGATCAGCCCCAGCATTTT,CASSSWGDQPQHF
few,NA,TRBJ2-1,TRBV20-1,TGCAGTGCTAGACTTCCCAATGAGCAGTTCTTC,CSARLPNEQFF
many,NA,TRBJ2-7,TRBV14,TGTGCCAGCAGCCAAGGGTTGTCAGTTTACGAGCAGTACTTC,CASSQGLSVYEQYF
NA,TRBD2,TRBJ2-1,TRBV20-1,TGCAGTGCTAGAGACTCTAGCGGGGTCTCCTACAATGAGCAGTTCTTC,CSARDSSGVSYNEQFF
many,NA,TRBJ1-1,TRBV13,TGTGCCAGCAGCTTAGGCCTTGGTATGAACACTGAAGCTTTCTTT,CASSLGLGMNTEAFF
many,NA,TRBJ2-5,TRBV29-1,TGCAGCGTTGTATCCGGGAGCCAAGAGACCCAGTACTTC,CSVVSGSQETQYF
NA,NA,TRBJ2-5,TRBV18,TGTGCCAGCTCACTCCTTTTATACCAAGAGACCCAGTACTTC,CASSLLLYQETQYF
many,TRBD2,TRBJ2-7,TRBV7-2,TGTGCCAGCAGCTTAGTAGCGGGGTTGGGCTACGAGCAGTACTTC,CASSLVAGLGYEQYF
many,TRBD2,TRBJ2-3,TRBV20-1,TGCAGTGCTAGAGAACGGCTAGCGGGAGGAGTTACGCAGTATTTT,CSARERLAGGVTQYF
many,NA,TRBJ1-1,TRBV14,TGTGCCAGCAGCCAACACCAGGGATTAGACACTGAAGCTTTCTTT,CASSQHQGLDTEAFF
NA,NA,TRBJ2-7,TRBV20-1,TGCAGTGCTGAACCGGGACAATCCTACGAGCAGTACTTC,CSAEPGQSYEQYF